The 31 T cell receptor beta chains below all came from one sample that was sequenced in a study of blood T cell repertoires in COVID-19. Assay: immunoSEQ multiplex PCR; the TCRdb copy retains only in-frame clones and omits some. The sample records 300,000 to 350,000 clones, about nine tenths being singletons. Sequencing was performed on PBMCs or T cells enriched from blood (not recorded which). Source of these receptors: a woman aged 18-30 years who had recovered from COVID-19.

This sequence joins TRBV6-5 and TRBJ1-2; D gene ambiguous. Germline-derived CDR1 and CDR2 are MNHEY and SVGAGI. V shed 6 bases and J shed 0 bases, with 14 bases lying between them. CDR3 length equals 15 residues. CDR3 DNA: TGTGCCAGCAGAACCCAGGTCCGTGCTAACTATGGCTACACCTTC. Translated: CASRTQVRANYGYTF.

This chain uses TRBV2 with TRBJ2-6; TRBD1 agrees at 7 bases. With 6 bases clipped from V and 2 bases from J, the junction kept 10 bases outside the gene matches. Per germline, CDR1 SNHLY and CDR2 FYNNEI. There are 17 residues in the CDR3. CDR3 bases: TGTGCCAGCAGGTTAAGACAGGGCGGCACTGGGGCCAACGTCCTGACTTTC. Translated: CASRLRQGGTGANVLTF.

V and J are TRBV19 and TRBJ2-7; D is ambiguous. The CDR3 length is 15 residues. CDR1 is LNHDA, CDR2 SQIVND, per germline (reference sequence). V was cut by 4 bases and J by 3 bases, with 16 bases left in between. CDR3 bases: TGTGCCAGTAGTAGCCCGCAACCCTATAGCTACGAGCAGTACTTC. The encoded protein is CASSSPQPYSYEQYF.

V and J are TRBV10-3 and TRBJ2-1; D gene ambiguous. Germline loops: CDR1 ENHRY, CDR2 SYGVKD. CDR3 size: 15 residues. V was shortened by 9 bases and J by 0 bases, with 15 bases between the two germline ends. Here the CDR3 reads CAIRPGVSSYNEQFF. DNA of the CDR3: TGTGCCATACGCCCCGGAGTGAGCTCCTACAATGAGCAGTTCTTC.

The rearrangement uses TRBV5-6 and TRBJ1-6; no definite D call. The CDR3 is made up of 16 amino acids. CDR1 and CDR2 from the germline V gene are SGHDT and YYEEEE. Trimming stripped 3 bases from V and 7 bases from J, with 17 bases between. The CDR3 spells CASSSDTQWENSPLHF. The CDR3 coding sequence is TGTGCCAGCAGCTCAGACACTCAATGGGAGAATTCACCCCTCCACTTT.

This chain links TRBV5-1 with TRBJ2-1, with 10 bases lining up with TRBD1. The CDR3 is 16 residues long. V shed 4 bases, J shed 4 bases, and the junction held 8 bases outside the gene matches. Germline V gene lookup returns CDR1 SGHRS and CDR2 YFSETQ. CDR3 DNA: TGCGCCAGCAGCACCGAAGGACAGGGGGATTACAATGAGCAGTTCTTC. Protein product: CASSTEGQGDYNEQFF.

The rearrangement joins TRBV28 to TRBJ2-7; unclear D gene. The CDR3 sequence is 12 residues long. Germline V gene sequence: CDR1 MDHEN, CDR2 SYDVKM. Trimming pared 5 bases from V and 7 bases from J, leaving 12 bases between. CDR3 loop: CASSPPQEEQYF. For the CDR3, the DNA is TGTGCCAGCAGTCCCCCCCAGGAAGAGCAGTACTTC.

J is TRBJ1-5 and V is TRBV7-9; a weak D match, TRBD1 (6 bases). The germline gives CDR1 SEHNR, CDR2 FQNEAQ (reference sequence). The CDR3 is made up of 15 amino acids. V lost 5 bases and J 5 bases, leaving 16 bases between the germline ends. Here the CDR3 DNA reads TGTGCCAGCAGCCCTACTGGCAGGGGCGATCAGCCCCAGCATTTT. It encodes CASSPTGRGDQPQHF.

V usage is TRBV18 and J usage is TRBJ2-7; TRBD2 is a possible D gene (5 bases). Germline-derived CDR1 and CDR2 are KGHSH and LQKENI. This CDR3 is built from 13 residues. V gave up 5 bases and J gave up 3 bases, with 11 bases separating them. The CDR3 loop is CASSGGDYYEQYF. In DNA form, the CDR3 reads TGTGCCAGCTCAGGAGGCGACTACTACGAGCAGTACTTC. Filled out from reference TRBV18 and TRBJ2-7, the complete variable domain reads NAGVMQNPRHLVRRRGQEARLRCSPMKGHSHVYWYRQLPEEGLKFMVYLQKENIIDESGMPKERFSAEFPKEGPSILRIQQVVRGDSAAYFCASSGGDYYEQYFGPGTRLTVT.

The chain uses TRBV6-6 and TRBJ1-1, with D possibly TRBD1 on 6 matching bases. The CDR3 has 15 amino acids. Germline V gene sequence: CDR1 MNHNY, CDR2 SVGAGI (reference sequence). V lost 5 bases to trimming and J lost 1 base, with 14 bases between them. This CDR3 is CASSALSGQNTEAFF. In DNA form, the CDR3 reads TGTGCCAGCAGTGCACTATCGGGACAGAACACTGAAGCTTTCTTT.

V gene TRBV28 combines with J gene TRBJ2-1; 7 nucleotides agree with TRBD2. The CDR3 covers 14 residues. V shed 10 bases, J shed 3 bases, and the junction held 9 bases outside the gene matches. Looked up from germline, CDR1 is MDHEN and CDR2 is SYDVKM. CDR3 in DNA: TGTGCCACAGTCCCAGCGGGAAACTACAATGAGCAGTTCTTC. Protein sequence: CATVPAGNYNEQFF.

The rearrangement links TRBV28 to TRBJ1-2, with D possibly being TRBD1 (6 bases). This CDR3 comprises 13 residues. Germline CDR1 is MDHEN and CDR2 is SYDVKM. V was trimmed by 10 bases and J by 6 bases, leaving 18 bases between them. CDR3 in amino acids: CATHLQGGDGYTF. CDR3 DNA sequence: TGTGCCACCCACCTACAGGGAGGGGATGGCTACACCTTC.

The rearrangement joins TRBV24-1 to TRBJ2-5; tentative D call: TRBD1 (5 bases). Germline lookup yields CDR1 KGHDR and CDR2 SFDVKD. The CDR3 runs to 16 residues. Trimming left V 1 base short and J 4 bases short, with 15 bases between. The DNA for the CDR3 is TGTGCCACCAGTGATTTTCCCCAGAGTGGGGCAGAGACCCAGTACTTC. Translated: CATSDFPQSGAETQYF.

This sequence joins TRBV12-3 or TRBV12-4 and TRBJ2-5, with 7 bases lining up with TRBD1. The CDR3 spans 13 residues. Unmatched junction bases numbered 2, after V lost 2 bases and J lost 5 bases. The DNA for the CDR3 is TGTGCCAGCAGTTTAAGGGGGCGCGAGACCCAGTACTTC. Translated, it gives CASSLRGRETQYF.

The chain uses TRBV5-4 and TRBJ2-3; tentative D call: TRBD1 (5 bases). CDR1 is SGHNT and CDR2 is YYREEE in the germline V gene (reference sequence). The ends were cut back, 0 bases at V and 2 bases at J, with 7 bases in the middle. This CDR3 is 14 amino acids long. As DNA, the CDR3 is TGTGCCAGCAGCTTGGGGGGCAACACAGATACGCAGTATTTT. Its protein product is CASSLGGNTDTQYF.

Notes on this clone: Different DNA sequences within this sample yield the same CDR3. The rearrangement joins TRBV18 to TRBJ2-1; the D gene is possibly TRBD1 (5 bases). CDR3 length equals 14 residues. V shed 5 bases and J shed 6 bases, with 14 bases lying between them. Germline assignment: CDR1 KGHSH and CDR2 LQKENI. In nucleotides, the CDR3 is TGTGCCAGCTCAAAGGGGCTAGTTTCCAATGAGCAGTTCTTC. Encoded protein: CASSKGLVSNEQFF.

The V and J genes are TRBV7-2 and TRBJ2-5; a weak D match, TRBD2 (6 bases). Trimming took 5 bases from V and 8 from J, leaving 18 bases between them. The CDR3 length is 14 residues. Germline V lookup: CDR1 SGHTA, CDR2 FQGNSA. CDR3 residues: CASSVEMGTPTQYF. In nucleotides, the CDR3 is TGTGCCAGCAGCGTAGAAATGGGGACTCCTACCCAGTACTTC.

V is TRBV19 and J is TRBJ2-5, with TRBD1 matching over 7 bases. The V segment lost 3 bases and the J segment 2 bases; nucleotides outside the gene matches: 9. Germline V gene lookup returns CDR1 LNHDA and CDR2 SQIVND (reference sequence). The CDR3 loop spans 16 amino acids. This CDR3 reads CASSIRPGTVQETQYF. In DNA form, the CDR3 reads TGTGCCAGTAGTATTCGTCCCGGGACAGTACAAGAGACCCAGTACTTC.

The CDR3 DNA reads as TGTGCCAGCTCACAGGGAACAGGCTACGAGCAGTACTTC. Its protein is CASSQGTGYEQYF. This chain joins TRBV18 and TRBJ2-7, with TRBD1 as a possible D gene (5 bases). The CDR3 runs 13 residues. From germline, CDR1 is KGHSH and CDR2 LQKENI. Trimming left V 4 bases short and J 3 bases short, with 10 bases between.

The chain is built from TRBV4-3 and TRBJ2-1, with TRBD2 matching over 9 bases. Per the germline V gene, CDR1 is LGHNA and CDR2 is YSLEER. Trimming at V came to 0 bases and at J to 3 bases, leaving 3 bases not matched to a gene. The CDR3 runs 16 residues. CDR3 amino acids: CASSQEWTSVYNEQFF. The CDR3 nucleotides read TGCGCCAGCAGCCAAGAGTGGACTAGCGTCTACAATGAGCAGTTCTTC.

This clone was recorded only once. The V gene is TRBV19, the J gene TRBJ1-5; D remains ambiguous. V lost 5 bases and J 5 bases, leaving 10 bases between the germline ends. This CDR3 comprises 13 residues. CDR1 and CDR2 (germline): LNHDA, SQIVND (reference sequence). CDR3 residues: CASSFGLDQPQHF. CDR3 in DNA: TGTGCCAGTAGTTTTGGACTCGATCAGCCCCAGCATTTT.

This chain connects TRBV5-4 to TRBJ2-1; 12 bases map to TRBD2. After removal of 4 bases from V and 8 bases from J, the junction contained 7 bases not matched to a gene. The length of the CDR3 is 15 residues. The germline CDR1 and CDR2 sequences are SGHNT and YYREEE (reference sequence). CDR3 in DNA: TGTGCCAGCAGCACCCTAGCGGGAGGGTCCGATGAGCAGTTCTTC. Translated, it gives CASSTLAGGSDEQFF.

The rearrangement links TRBV5-1 to TRBJ1-4; weak D call: TRBD1 (6 bases). CDR1 SGHRS and CDR2 YFSETQ come from the germline V gene. V was cut by 4 bases and J by 4 bases, with 11 bases left in between. The CDR3 is 14 amino acids. CDR3 in amino acids: CASSAGTLNEKLFF. In DNA, the CDR3 is TGCGCCAGCAGCGCCGGGACACTTAATGAAAAACTGTTTTTT.

The V and J genes are TRBV3-1 (or the pseudogene TRBV3-2) and TRBJ2-3; D is undetermined. V was clipped by 5 bases and J by 4 bases, with 10 bases between them. The CDR3 is made up of 13 amino acids. Germline loops: CDR1 LGHDT, CDR2 YNNKEL (reference sequence). The chain's CDR3 is CASSARLADTQYF. The DNA for the CDR3 is TGTGCCAGCAGCGCCAGACTGGCAGATACGCAGTATTTT.

CDR3 sequence reads: CASSPGYEQYF. The CDR3 region has the DNA TGTGCCAGCAGCCCAGGCTACGAGCAGTACTTC. The rearrangement links TRBV7-8 to TRBJ2-7; D gene ambiguous. The CDR3 consists of 11 residues. CDR1 SGHVS and CDR2 FQNEAQ come from the germline V gene. The ends were cut back, 5 bases at V and 3 bases at J, with 5 bases in the middle.

This rearrangement joins TRBV7-9 to TRBJ2-2; D is undetermined. V lost 2 bases to trimming and J lost 1 base, with 5 bases between them. The length of the CDR3 is 14 residues. CDR1 and CDR2 from the germline V gene are SEHNR and FQNEAQ (reference sequence). DNA of the CDR3: TGTGCCAGCAGCTTAACTCAGAACACCGGGGAGCTGTTTTTT. Its protein is CASSLTQNTGELFF. Full variable domain (remainder filled in from reference TRBV7-9 and TRBJ2-2): DTGVSQNPRHKITKRGQNVTFRCDPISEHNRLYWYRQTLGQGPEFLTYFQNEAQLEKSRLLSDRFSAERPKGSFSTLEIQRTEQGDSAMYLCASSLTQNTGELFFGEGSRLTVL.

This chain connects TRBV30 to TRBJ2-1, with D tentatively TRBD1 (6 bases). CDR3 length: 14 amino acids. Trimming cost V 5 bases and J 1 base, with 12 bases left between them. The V gene's germline CDR1 is GTSNPN and CDR2 SVGIG (reference sequence). As DNA, the CDR3 is TGTGCCTGGTTCGGCAGGGGATCCTACAATGAGCAGTTCTTC. Amino acids: CAWFGRGSYNEQFF.

In this sample, this clone turned up once. V gene TRBV27 combines with J gene TRBJ2-1; the D gene is possibly TRBD2 (6 bases). Looked up from germline, CDR1 is MNHEY and CDR2 is SMNVEV (reference sequence). The V end was cut by 9 bases, the J end by 3 bases, with 9 bases between. The CDR3 is made up of 12 amino acids. The CDR3 sequence: CASSGNYNEQFF. CDR3 nucleotides: TGTGCCAGTAGCGGCAACTACAATGAGCAGTTCTTC.

The chain is built from TRBV6-5 and TRBJ1-1; 9 bases align to TRBD1. Trimming at V came to 6 bases and at J to 5 bases, leaving 10 bases not matched to a gene. The CDR3 runs to 15 residues. Germline-derived CDR1 and CDR2 are MNHEY and SVGAGI. The CDR3 DNA sequence: TGTGCCAGCAGCCTGGGGGGACAGGGTCGTACTGAAGCTTTCTTT. Translating gives CASSLGGQGRTEAFF.

The chain uses TRBV24-1 and TRBJ2-1, with 9 bases matching TRBD1. With V trimmed by 4 bases and J by 9 bases, 6 bases remained unmatched. Per germline, CDR1 KGHDR and CDR2 SFDVKD. This CDR3 has 14 amino acids. The CDR3 is CATSEKGQGVEQFF. The CDR3 DNA reads TGTGCCACCAGTGAGAAGGGACAGGGTGTTGAGCAGTTCTTC.

The chain recombines TRBV13 with TRBJ1-1; D is unclear. Trimming shortened V by 4 bases and J by 2 bases, and 11 bases separated the two germline ends. CDR1 PRHDT and CDR2 FYEKMQ come from the germline V gene (reference sequence). There are 14 residues in the CDR3. The CDR3 protein is CASSYGRRNTEAFF. In nucleotides, the CDR3 is TGTGCCAGCAGCTATGGGAGGCGCAACACTGAAGCTTTCTTT.